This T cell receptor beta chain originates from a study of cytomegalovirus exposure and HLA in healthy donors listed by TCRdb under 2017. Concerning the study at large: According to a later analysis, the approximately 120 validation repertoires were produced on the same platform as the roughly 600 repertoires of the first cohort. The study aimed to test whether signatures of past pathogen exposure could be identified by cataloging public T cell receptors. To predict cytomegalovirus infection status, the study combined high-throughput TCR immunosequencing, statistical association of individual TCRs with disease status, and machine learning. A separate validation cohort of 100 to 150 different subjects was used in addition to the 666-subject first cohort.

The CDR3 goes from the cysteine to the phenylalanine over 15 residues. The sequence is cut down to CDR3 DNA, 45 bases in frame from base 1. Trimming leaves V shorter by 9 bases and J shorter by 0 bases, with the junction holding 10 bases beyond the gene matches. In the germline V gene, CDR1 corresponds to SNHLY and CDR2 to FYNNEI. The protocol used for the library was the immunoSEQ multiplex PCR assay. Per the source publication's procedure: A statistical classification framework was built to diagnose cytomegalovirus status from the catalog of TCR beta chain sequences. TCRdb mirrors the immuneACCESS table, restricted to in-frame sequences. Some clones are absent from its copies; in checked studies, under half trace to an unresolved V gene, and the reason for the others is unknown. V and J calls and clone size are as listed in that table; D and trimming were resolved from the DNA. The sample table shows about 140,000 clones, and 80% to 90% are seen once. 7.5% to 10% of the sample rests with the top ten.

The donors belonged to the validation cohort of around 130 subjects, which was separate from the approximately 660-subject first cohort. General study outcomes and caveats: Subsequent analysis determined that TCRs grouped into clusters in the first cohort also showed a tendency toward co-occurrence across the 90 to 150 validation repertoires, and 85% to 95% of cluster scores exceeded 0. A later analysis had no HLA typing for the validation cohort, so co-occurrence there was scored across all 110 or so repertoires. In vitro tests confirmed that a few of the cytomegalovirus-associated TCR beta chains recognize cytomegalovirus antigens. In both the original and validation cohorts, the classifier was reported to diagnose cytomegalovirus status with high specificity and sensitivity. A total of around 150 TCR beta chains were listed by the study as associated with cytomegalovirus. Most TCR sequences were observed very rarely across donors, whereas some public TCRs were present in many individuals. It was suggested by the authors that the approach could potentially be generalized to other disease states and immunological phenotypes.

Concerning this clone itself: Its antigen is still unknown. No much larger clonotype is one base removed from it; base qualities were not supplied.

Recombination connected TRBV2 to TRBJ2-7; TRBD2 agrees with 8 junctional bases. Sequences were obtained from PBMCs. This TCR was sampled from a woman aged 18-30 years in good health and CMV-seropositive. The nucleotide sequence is TGTGCCAGTCTTAGACTAGCGATGAGCTCCTACGAGCAGTACTTC. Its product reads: CASLRLAMSSYEQYF.